What follows are 30 T cell receptor beta chains derived from one specimen sequenced in a study of cytotoxic CD8 clonotypes in ibrutinib-treated CLL (dated by TCRdb to the early 2020s). Library preparation employed the immunoSEQ multiplex PCR assay. TCRdb limited this immuneACCESS table to in-frame rearrangements with V and J called. A share of clones is missing; checked studies link under half to unresolved V genes, and the rest is unexplained. A total of 250,000 to 350,000 clones appear in this sample, roughly three quarters of them only once. Roughly 5% of the sample rests with the top ten. The time point label here, explained by the study, means: progressive disease on ibrutinib. Source: PBMCs, taken at disease progression, from a patient treated with ibrutinib. The source is a human donor with chronic lymphocytic leukemia.

The CDR3 nucleotides read TGTGCCAGCAGCCCCCCCGGCAGGGACTCTGAAAAACTGTTTTTT. It specifies CASSPPGRDSEKLFF. The chain recombines TRBV7-8 with TRBJ1-4; tentative D call: TRBD1 (5 bases). The V and J ends lost 5 bases and 7 bases respectively, with 17 bases between them. The CDR3 covers 15 residues. Germline V lookup: CDR1 SGHVS, CDR2 FQNEAQ.

This clone has just a few counts. V usage is TRBV9 and J usage is TRBJ2-6, with D possibly TRBD1 on 5 matching bases. Germline V lookup: CDR1 SGDLS, CDR2 YYNGEE. The ends were cut back, 6 bases at V and 0 bases at J, with 13 bases in the middle. CDR3 size: 16 residues. Here the CDR3 DNA reads TGTGCCAGCAATAGACAGTCCAACTCTGGGGCCAACGTCCTGACTTTC. Its protein is CASNRQSNSGANVLTF.

This chain joins TRBV6-1 and TRBJ2-1, with a tentative D call TRBD1 (6 bases). The CDR3 is made up of 14 amino acids. Trimming took off 3 bases at V and 6 bases at J, with 12 bases between the two ends. Looked up from germline, CDR1 is MNHNS and CDR2 is SASEGT. The CDR3 DNA follows: TGTGCCAGCAGTGACAGGGGCCTTTCCAATGAGCAGTTCTTC. Its protein product is CASSDRGLSNEQFF.

The chain carries TRBV19 and TRBJ2-3; D uncertain. The CDR3 has 14 amino acids. Looked up from germline, CDR1 is LNHDA and CDR2 is SQIVND (reference sequence). V lost 7 bases and J lost 1, with 12 bases in between. The CDR3 DNA follows: TGTGCCAGTAAGGACCTAGGCGGCACAGATACGCAGTATTTT. It is translated as CASKDLGGTDTQYF.

The chain joins TRBV2 to TRBJ2-7; 9 bases fit TRBD1. The CDR3 consists of 16 residues. V lost 10 bases, J lost 3 bases, and 16 bases stayed unmatched. From germline, CDR1 is SNHLY and CDR2 FYNNEI. CDR3 in amino acids: CANHGTGMNSGYEQYF. CDR3 bases: TGTGCCAACCACGGGACAGGGATGAACTCTGGCTACGAGCAGTACTTC.

This chain uses TRBV4-3 with TRBJ2-2; 7 bases map to TRBD1. The ends lost 6 bases at V and 6 bases at J; junction bases unmatched: 10. The germline V gene encodes CDR1 LGHNA and CDR2 YSLEER. The CDR3 has 15 residues. The CDR3 spells CASRNDRAVAGELFF. CDR3 in DNA: TGCGCCAGCAGAAACGACAGGGCGGTAGCCGGGGAGCTGTTTTTT.

The chain couples TRBV4-1 to TRBJ1-1; D unresolved. There are 12 residues in the CDR3. Trimming removed 0 bases at V and 8 bases at J, with 7 bases between. Germline lookup yields CDR1 MGHRA and CDR2 YSYEKL. The CDR3 DNA is TGCGCCAGCAGCCAAGATGCGGGCGAAGCTTTCTTT. Its translation is CASSQDAGEAFF.

The chain recombines TRBV5-4 with TRBJ2-1; D is uncertain. The CDR3 length is 14 residues. Germline V CDR1 and CDR2: SGHNT, YYREEE (reference sequence). V was clipped by 0 bases and J by 4 bases, with 8 bases between them. The CDR3 loop reads CASSLGTQYNEQFF. The CDR3 coding sequence is TGTGCCAGCAGCTTGGGAACTCAGTACAATGAGCAGTTCTTC. Based on the CDR3 plus reference TRBV5-4 and TRBJ2-1, the full variable domain is ETGVTQSPTHLIKTRGQQVTLRCSSQSGHNTVSWYQQALGQGPQFIFQYYREEENGRGNFPPRFSGLQFPNYSSELNVNALELDDSALYLCASSLGTQYNEQFFGPGTRLTVL.

The chain uses TRBV5-6 and TRBJ1-3, with TRBD1 matching 9 bases. The V gene end was trimmed by 6 bases and the J gene end by 3 bases; junction bases not matched to a gene: 7. Germline V gene sequence: CDR1 SGHDT, CDR2 YYEEEE. The CDR3 contains 15 residues. The CDR3 protein is CASTHRGRFGNTIYF. The CDR3, as DNA: TGTGCCAGCACCCACAGGGGGCGTTTTGGAAACACCATATATTTT.

The chain joins TRBV18 to TRBJ1-2; possible D gene TRBD1, 6 bases. The V end lost 6 bases, the J end lost 5 bases, and 10 bases lay between the germline ends. Germline CDR1 and CDR2: KGHSH and LQKENI. The CDR3 consists of 12 residues. The CDR3 spells CASSEQGYGYTF. The CDR3 coding sequence is TGTGCCAGCTCGGAACAGGGTTATGGCTACACCTTC.

This clone was counted only a few times. The J gene is TRBJ2-5, the V gene TRBV5-4; D remains ambiguous. There are 13 residues in the CDR3. V gave up 2 bases and J gave up 0 bases, with 5 bases separating them. Germline V gives CDR1 SGHNT, CDR2 YYREEE (reference sequence). The CDR3 loop is CASSFGNQETQYF. DNA of the CDR3: TGTGCCAGCAGCTTTGGGAACCAAGAGACCCAGTACTTC.

The CDR3 DNA follows: TGTGCCAGCAGACCCGAGACAGGAAAGAACACTGAAGCTTTCTTT. It translates to CASRPETGKNTEAFF. J is TRBJ1-1 and V is TRBV28; maybe TRBD1 (6 bases). CDR3 size: 15 residues. Trimming took 6 bases from V and 1 from J, leaving 15 bases between them. Germline V gene data show CDR1 as MDHEN and CDR2 as SYDVKM. The full variable domain, with the rest looked up from reference TRBV28 and TRBJ1-1, is DVKVTQSSRYLVKRTGEKVFLECVQDMDHENMFWYRQDPGLGLRLIYFSYDVKMKEKGDIPEGYSVSREKKERFSLILESASTNQTSMYLCASRPETGKNTEAFFGQGTRLTVV.

This sequence joins TRBV7-3 and TRBJ1-6, with a weak D call TRBD1 (5 bases). V was clipped by 0 bases and J by 10 bases, with 13 bases between them. The germline V gene has CDR1 SGHTA and CDR2 FQGTGA. This CDR3 has 15 amino acids. CDR3 protein: CASSLTGRVESPLHF. The CDR3 DNA reads TGTGCCAGCAGCTTAACGGGCAGGGTAGAGTCACCCCTCCACTTT.

This sequence joins TRBV7-2 and TRBJ2-7; 8 nucleotides align to TRBD1. Germline trimming cut 5 bases from V and 0 bases from J; bases unmatched to any gene: 3. This CDR3 is built from 14 residues. The germline V gene has CDR1 SGHTA and CDR2 FQGNSA. For the CDR3, the DNA is TGTGCCAGCAGCCAGACAGGGGTCTCCTACGAGCAGTACTTC. This sequence encodes CASSQTGVSYEQYF.

CDR3 sequence reads: CASSYSIFSSSYEQYF. The CDR3 coding sequence is TGTGCCAGCAGTTACTCGATTTTCTCCAGCTCCTACGAGCAGTACTTC. The gene calls are TRBV6-5 and TRBJ2-7; D uncertain. Germline CDR1 and CDR2: MNHEY and SVGAGI. Trimming removed 0 bases from V and 0 bases from J, with 12 bases in between. This CDR3 has 16 residues.

V and J are TRBV27 and TRBJ2-1; 7 nucleotides align to TRBD1. J lost 2 bases, V lost 2 bases, and 3 bases had no gene match. Looked up from germline, CDR1 is MNHEY and CDR2 is SMNVEV (reference sequence). This CDR3 is built from 15 residues. This chain's CDR3 is CASSLGGQPYNEQFF. The CDR3 DNA reads as TGTGCCAGCAGTTTAGGGGGACAGCCCTACAATGAGCAGTTCTTC.

The chain uses TRBV7-3 and TRBJ2-3; a weak D match, TRBD2 (6 bases). This CDR3 contains 14 residues. Germline CDR1 is SGHTA and CDR2 is FQGTGA. V lost 5 bases, J lost 1 base, and 10 bases lay in between. This CDR3 is CASSVTGGTDTQYF. The CDR3 coding sequence is TGTGCCAGCAGCGTCACGGGGGGCACAGATACGCAGTATTTT.

This clone was found once. This rearrangement joins TRBV19 to TRBJ1-1; the D is unclear. The V end was cut by 5 bases, the J end by 0 bases, with 10 bases between. Germline lookup yields CDR1 LNHDA and CDR2 SQIVND (reference sequence). The CDR3 contains 14 residues. The CDR3 DNA is TGTGCCAGTAGTCCGTCCCCTCTGAACACTGAAGCTTTCTTT. This translates into CASSPSPLNTEAFF.

As concerns this clone: Distinct nucleotide sequences in the sample also encode this CDR3. The J gene is TRBJ2-7, the V gene TRBV20-1; no firm D call. The CDR3 has 11 amino acids. Trimming shortened V by 3 bases and J by 3 bases, and 6 bases separated the two germline ends. Germline loops: CDR1 DFQATT, CDR2 SNEGSKA (reference sequence). The CDR3 DNA reads as TGCAGTGCTAGTAGGCTCTACGAGCAGTACTTC. It specifies CSASRLYEQYF.

This clone was picked up many times. The chain has TRBV5-1 and TRBJ1-2, with a tentative D call TRBD1 (6 bases). This CDR3 spans 15 amino acids. The V end lost 0 bases, the J end lost 8 bases, and 17 bases lay between the germline ends. Germline V gives CDR1 SGHRS, CDR2 YFSETQ. The CDR3: CASSLEGRGSFGYTF. CDR3 DNA: TGCGCCAGCAGCTTGGAGGGCAGGGGCAGTTTCGGCTACACCTTC.

This clone occurred a few times. The genes are TRBV9 and TRBJ1-2; D is unresolved. The CDR3 loop spans 12 amino acids. Trimming shortened V by 7 bases and J by 4 bases, and 11 bases separated the two germline ends. The V gene's germline CDR1 is SGDLS and CDR2 YYNGEE. The CDR3 DNA is TGTGCCAGCTACCGGGGTGGCTATGGCTACACCTTC. Its protein product is CASYRGGYGYTF.

Only one count was recorded for this clone. J is TRBJ1-2 and V is TRBV2, with 8 bases lining up with TRBD1. CDR3 size: 14 residues. V gave up 5 bases and J gave up 2 bases; unmatched junction bases: 4. The germline V gene encodes CDR1 SNHLY and CDR2 FYNNEI. CDR3 sequence (DNA): TGTGCCAGCAGTCTTAGGACAGGGAACTATGGCTACACCTTC. This gives the protein CASSLRTGNYGYTF.

Comments on this clone: This specimen includes other DNA sequences encoding the same CDR3. The chain uses TRBV18 and TRBJ2-7; 7 bases fit TRBD2. After removal of 6 bases from V and 1 base from J, the junction contained 6 bases not matched to a gene. Germline loops: CDR1 KGHSH, CDR2 LQKENI. The CDR3 has 14 amino acids. The CDR3 protein is CASSPPSGSYEQYF. CDR3 nucleotide sequence: TGTGCCAGCTCGCCTCCTAGCGGATCCTACGAGCAGTACTTC.

The chain employs TRBV6-6 and TRBJ2-1; TRBD1 might be the D (6 bases). Between the trimmed V and J ends, which lost 5 bases and 0 bases, there was a span of 14 bases. CDR3 size: 16 residues. The germline V gene has CDR1 MNHNY and CDR2 SVGAGI (reference sequence). As DNA, the CDR3 is TGTGCCAGCAGTACAAGACAGGTCGTCTCCTACAATGAGCAGTTCTTC. Amino acids: CASSTRQVVSYNEQFF.

J is TRBJ2-7 and V is TRBV28; perhaps TRBD2 as D (6 bases). Trimming took 4 bases from V and 7 from J, leaving 23 bases between them. Per germline, CDR1 MDHEN and CDR2 SYDVKM. The CDR3 covers 16 residues. CDR3 in amino acids: CASSSLLTRLEGEQYF. The CDR3 region has the DNA TGTGCCAGCAGTTCCCTACTGACTAGACTAGAAGGGGAGCAGTACTTC.

This chain joins TRBV7-9 and TRBJ2-2, with D uncertain. V was pared by 1 base and J by 6 bases, with 9 bases between. CDR3 length: 14 amino acids. CDR1 is SEHNR, CDR2 FQNEAQ, per germline (reference sequence). The CDR3 sequence: CASSLEVSAGELFF. CDR3 sequence (DNA): TGTGCCAGCAGCTTAGAGGTATCCGCCGGGGAGCTGTTTTTT.

This chain joins TRBV5-1 and TRBJ1-1; D might be TRBD1 (6 bases). Trimming pared 5 bases from V and 8 bases from J, leaving 13 bases between. The CDR3 sequence is 12 residues long. Germline V gives CDR1 SGHRS, CDR2 YFSETQ. CDR3 protein: CASRADSREAFF. The CDR3, as DNA: TGCGCCAGCAGGGCGGACAGCCGAGAAGCTTTCTTT.

The table lists this clone with a count of one. V is TRBV4-2 and J is TRBJ2-7; 8 bases line up with TRBD2. V lost 4 bases to trimming and J lost 2 bases; unmatched junction nucleotides: 7. Germline lookup yields CDR1 LGHNA and CDR2 YNFKEQ. The CDR3 length is 15 residues. CDR3 loop: CASSLSGGEPYEQYF. CDR3 nucleotides: TGTGCCAGCAGCCTCAGCGGGGGTGAACCCTACGAGCAGTACTTC.

V usage is TRBV7-9 and J usage is TRBJ1-3; no firm D call. Germline-derived CDR1 and CDR2 are SEHNR and FQNEAQ (reference sequence). The V gene lost 6 bases and the J gene lost 0 bases, with 9 bases spanning the gap. The CDR3 contains 14 residues. The CDR3 DNA is TGTGCCAGCAGGCGGCAGACCTCTGGAAACACCATATATTTT. Its protein is CASRRQTSGNTIYF.

The V gene is TRBV29-1, the J gene TRBJ1-5, with D perhaps matching TRBD1 (5 bases). Trimming took off 5 bases at V and 0 bases at J, with 11 bases between the two ends. CDR3 length equals 14 residues. Per the germline V gene, CDR1 is SQVTM and CDR2 is ANQGSEA. The CDR3 DNA reads as TGCAGCGTTTCGGACAATTATAGCAATCAGCCCCAGCATTTT. It yields the protein CSVSDNYSNQPQHF. Together with reference TRBV29-1 and TRBJ1-5, the CDR3 gives the full variable domain: SAVISQKPSRDICQRGTSLTIQCQVDSQVTMMFWYRQQPGQSLTLIATANQGSEATYESGFVIDKFPISRPNLTFSTLTVSNMSPEDSSIYLCSVSDNYSNQPQHFGDGTRLSIL.